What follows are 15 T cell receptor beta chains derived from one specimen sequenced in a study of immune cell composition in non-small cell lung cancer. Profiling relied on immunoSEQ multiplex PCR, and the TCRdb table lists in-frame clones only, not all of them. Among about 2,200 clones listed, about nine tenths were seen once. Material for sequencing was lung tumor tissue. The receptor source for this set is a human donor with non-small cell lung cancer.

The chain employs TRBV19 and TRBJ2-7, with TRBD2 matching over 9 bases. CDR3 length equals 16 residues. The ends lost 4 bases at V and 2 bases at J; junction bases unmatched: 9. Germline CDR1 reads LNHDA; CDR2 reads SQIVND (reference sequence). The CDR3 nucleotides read TGTGCCAGTAGTAAGAGAGGGCTAGCGGGAACCTACGAGCAGTACTTC. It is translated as CASSKRGLAGTYEQYF. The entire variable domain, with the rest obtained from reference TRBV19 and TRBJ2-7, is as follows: DGGITQSPKYLFRKEGQNVTLSCEQNLNHDAMYWYRQDPGQGLRLIYYSQIVNDFQKGDIAEGYSVSREKKESFPLTVTSAQKNPTAFYLCASSKRGLAGTYEQYFGPGTRLTVT.

The CDR3 here is CASSMSNSYEQYF. As DNA, the CDR3 is TGTGCCAGTAGTATGAGTAACAGCTACGAGCAGTACTTC. J is TRBJ2-7 and V is TRBV19, with D unresolved. The CDR3 is made up of 13 amino acids. V lost 3 bases to trimming and J lost 3 bases, with 9 bases between them. Germline CDR1 is LNHDA and CDR2 is SQIVND (reference sequence).

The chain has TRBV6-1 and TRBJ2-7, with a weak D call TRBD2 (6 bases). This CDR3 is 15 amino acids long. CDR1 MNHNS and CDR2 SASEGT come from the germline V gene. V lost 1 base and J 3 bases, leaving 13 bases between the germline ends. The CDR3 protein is CASSEGSSGDYEQYF. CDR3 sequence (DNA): TGTGCCAGCAGTGAAGGCAGTAGCGGAGACTACGAGCAGTACTTC.

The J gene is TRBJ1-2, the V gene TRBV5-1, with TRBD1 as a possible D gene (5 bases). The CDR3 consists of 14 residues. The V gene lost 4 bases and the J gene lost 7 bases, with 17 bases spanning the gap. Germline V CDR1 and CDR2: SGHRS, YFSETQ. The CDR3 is CASSSGDLTGGYTF. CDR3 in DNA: TGCGCCAGCAGCAGCGGGGACCTGACTGGTGGCTACACCTTC.

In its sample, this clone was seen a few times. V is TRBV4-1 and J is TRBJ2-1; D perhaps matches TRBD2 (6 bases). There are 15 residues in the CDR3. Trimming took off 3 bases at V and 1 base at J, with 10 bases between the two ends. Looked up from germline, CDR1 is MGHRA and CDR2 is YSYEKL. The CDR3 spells CASSQAGTSYNEQFF. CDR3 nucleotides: TGCGCCAGCAGCCAGGCCGGGACTTCCTACAATGAGCAGTTCTTC.

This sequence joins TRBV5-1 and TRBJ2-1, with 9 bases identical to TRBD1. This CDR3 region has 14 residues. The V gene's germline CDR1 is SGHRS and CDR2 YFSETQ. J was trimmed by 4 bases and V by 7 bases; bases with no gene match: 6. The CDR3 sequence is CASAGTGLYNEQFF. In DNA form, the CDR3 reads TGCGCCAGCGCAGGGACAGGGTTATACAATGAGCAGTTCTTC.

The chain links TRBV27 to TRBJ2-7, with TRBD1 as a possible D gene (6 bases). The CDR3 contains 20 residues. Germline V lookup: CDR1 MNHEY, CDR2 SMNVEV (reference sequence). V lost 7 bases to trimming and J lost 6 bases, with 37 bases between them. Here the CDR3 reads CASTLTFQKRVTGSISEQYF. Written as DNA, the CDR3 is TGTGCCAGCACCTTAACCTTCCAGAAGAGGGTTACAGGGAGTATCTCCGAGCAGTACTTC.

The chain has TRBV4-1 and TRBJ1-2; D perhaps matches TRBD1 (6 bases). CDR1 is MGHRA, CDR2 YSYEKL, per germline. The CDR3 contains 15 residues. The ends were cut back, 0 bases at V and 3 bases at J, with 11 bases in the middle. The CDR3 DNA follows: TGCGCCAGCAGCCAAGATCCCACAGGGTACTATGGCTACACCTTC. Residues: CASSQDPTGYYGYTF.

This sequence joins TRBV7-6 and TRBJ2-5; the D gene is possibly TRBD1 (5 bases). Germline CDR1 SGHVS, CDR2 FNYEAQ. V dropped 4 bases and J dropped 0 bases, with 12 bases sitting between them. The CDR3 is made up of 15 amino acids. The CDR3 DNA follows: TGTGCCAGCAGCTACACAGGAAGGGACCAAGAGACCCAGTACTTC. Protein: CASSYTGRDQETQYF.

The CDR3 loop reads CASSLSGSGAGELFF. The CDR3 nucleotides read TGTGCCAGCAGCTTAAGTGGGAGTGGGGCCGGGGAGCTGTTTTTT. The chain combines TRBV5-4 with TRBJ2-2; D is perhaps TRBD2 (5 bases). CDR1 is SGHNT and CDR2 is YYREEE in the germline V gene (reference sequence). The CDR3 sequence is 15 residues long. Trimming took 2 bases from V and 6 from J, leaving 14 bases between them.

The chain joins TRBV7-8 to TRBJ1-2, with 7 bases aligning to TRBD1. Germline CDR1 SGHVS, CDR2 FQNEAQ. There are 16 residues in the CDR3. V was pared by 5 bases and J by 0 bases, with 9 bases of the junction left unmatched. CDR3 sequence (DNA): TGTGCCAGCAGCACCTACCCGGGACAGACTAACTATGGCTACACCTTC. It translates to CASSTYPGQTNYGYTF.

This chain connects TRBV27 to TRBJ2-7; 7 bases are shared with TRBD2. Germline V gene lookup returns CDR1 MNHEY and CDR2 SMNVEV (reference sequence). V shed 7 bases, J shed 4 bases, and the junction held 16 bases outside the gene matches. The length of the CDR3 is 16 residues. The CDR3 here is CASNYEVREKGYEQYF. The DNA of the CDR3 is TGTGCCAGCAATTATGAGGTGCGGGAGAAGGGGTACGAGCAGTACTTC.

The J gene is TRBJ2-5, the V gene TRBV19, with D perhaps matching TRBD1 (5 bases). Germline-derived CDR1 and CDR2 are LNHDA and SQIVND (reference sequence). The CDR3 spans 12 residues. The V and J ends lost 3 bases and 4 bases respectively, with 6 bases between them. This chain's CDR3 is CASSMQGETQYF. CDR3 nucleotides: TGTGCCAGTAGTATGCAGGGAGAGACCCAGTACTTC.

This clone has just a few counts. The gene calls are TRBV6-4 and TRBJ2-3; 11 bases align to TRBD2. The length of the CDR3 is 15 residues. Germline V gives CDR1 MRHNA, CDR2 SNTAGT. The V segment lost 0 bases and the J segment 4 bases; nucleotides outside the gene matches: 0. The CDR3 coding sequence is TGTGCCAGCAGTGACTCTAGCGGGGGGGCAGATACGCAGTATTTT. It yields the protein CASSDSSGGADTQYF.

CDR3 bases: TGTGCCAGCAGCCGGGGACTTCCAAGGTTCACCGGGGAGCTGTTTTTT. It translates to CASSRGLPRFTGELFF. The chain carries TRBV5-4 and TRBJ2-2, with D possibly matching TRBD2 (6 bases). Germline V gives CDR1 SGHNT, CDR2 YYREEE (reference sequence). This CDR3 is 16 amino acids long. V lost 4 bases and J 4 bases, leaving 17 bases between the germline ends.